A single sample gave rise to the 20 T cell receptor beta chains below, sequenced in a study of spatial heterogeneity in lung cancer (dated by TCRdb to between 2018 and 2021). Interpreted using the paper, the time point label stands for: sample taken at primary tumor resection. TCR sequencing used whole RNA extracted from tumor and nontumor lung tissue, or from cryopreserved PBMC samples, without cell sorting. The receptor library was made with 5' RACE. Data came from a NextSeq 500. Using fastp trimming at Q25 and MiXCR clonotype assembly, TCRdb reanalyzed the public sequencing data and kept in-frame beta chains. CDR3 protein sequences are deduplicated, and each keeps its most common genes and DNA. Within this sample are 9,000 to 13,000 distinct CDR3 sequences, with around 5.8% of them counted one time only. 28% of the sample lies in the top ten. Here the sequenced sample was PBMCs, taken at surgery. These receptors originate from a male donor with early-stage non-small cell lung cancer.

Of note for this clonotype: This beta chain represents an off-target read in a library built for alpha chains; its size is of limited meaning. The CDR3 DNA sequence: TGTGCCAGCAGCTTGGGGGGCAGAAGGAATCAGCCCCAGCATTTT. Translating it yields CASSLGGRRNQPQHF. J is TRBJ1-5 and V is TRBV7-2; weak D call: TRBD1 (6 bases). Germline V gene data show CDR1 as SGHTA and CDR2 as FQGNSA. This CDR3 region has 15 residues. Trimming took 3 bases from V and 4 from J, leaving 13 bases between them.

Comments on this clonotype: Being off target in a library aimed at alpha chains, this beta chain has a size of little meaning. This chain connects TRBV21-1 to TRBJ1-5; TRBD1, the D gene given by the table, was not confirmed from the DNA. TRBV21-1 is a known pseudogene. CDR3 length: 19 residues. CDR3 DNA sequence: TGTGCCAGCAGCAACCCCAGACACGGGCGCCGGCCGAGCAATCAGCCCCAGCATTTT. Translating gives CASSNPRHGRRPSNQPQHF.

This clonotype was detected many times. A library made for alpha chains picked up this beta chain off target, so its size means little. The gene calls are TRBV29-1 and TRBJ1-6; TRBD1 is a possible D gene (6 bases). Germline CDR1 and CDR2: SQVTM and ANQGSEA. Trimming removed 6 bases at V and 9 bases at J, with 15 bases between. The CDR3 runs 13 residues. CDR3 sequence (DNA): TGCAGCGTATCAAGAGGGGGAGGTTCACCCCTCCACTTT. This encodes CSVSRGGGSPLHF.

Details on this clonotype: This beta chain is a stray sequence in a library constructed for alpha chains; its clone size is not meaningful. This rearrangement joins TRBV5-1 to TRBJ1-4; no clear D gene. Per germline, CDR1 SGHRS and CDR2 YFSETQ. V gave up 4 bases and J gave up 3 bases, with 7 bases separating them. This CDR3 comprises 13 residues. In nucleotides, the CDR3 is TGCGCCAGCAGCGTGGGAGCTAATGAAAAACTGTTTTTT. The encoded protein is CASSVGANEKLFF.

Many counts were recorded for this clonotype. Little can be read into the size of this beta chain, an off-target read in a library designed for alpha chains. The chain combines TRBV12-3 or TRBV12-4 with TRBJ2-3, with D tentatively TRBD1 or TRBD2 (6 bases each). CDR3 length: 15 amino acids. V lost 0 bases to trimming and J lost 2 bases, with 9 bases between them. CDR3 protein: CASSLAGGITDTQYF. The CDR3 DNA sequence: TGTGCCAGCAGTTTAGCGGGGGGCATCACAGATACGCAGTATTTT.

This clonotype showed up many times. For a library built for alpha chains, this beta chain is a stray read; little rests on its size. The V call is TRBV6-1, the J call TRBJ2-7; a weak D match, TRBD2 (6 bases). Germline V gene sequence: CDR1 MNHNS, CDR2 SASEGT. Trimming cost V 1 base and J 2 bases, with 12 bases left between them. The CDR3 runs to 15 residues. CDR3 region: CASSEEGGKPYEQYF. Written as DNA, the CDR3 is TGTGCCAGCAGTGAAGAAGGCGGGAAACCCTACGAGCAGTACTTC.

Regarding this clonotype: This beta chain slipped into a library made for alpha chains as a stray read, so its size is not meaningful. The rearrangement joins TRBV11-2 to TRBJ1-5; D call uncertain. Germline assignment: CDR1 SGHAT and CDR2 FQNNGV. This CDR3 contains 15 residues. Between the trimmed V and J ends, which lost 8 bases and 2 bases, there was a span of 16 bases. This chain's CDR3 is CASSVYFGGNQPQHF. In nucleotides, the CDR3 is TGTGCCAGCTCCGTGTATTTCGGAGGCAATCAGCCCCAGCATTTT.

This clonotype is labeled medium-sized. This beta chain represents an off-target read in a library built for alpha chains; its size is of limited meaning. This chain uses TRBV7-2 with TRBJ1-5; no reliable D call. The germline gives CDR1 SGHTA, CDR2 FQGNSA. The CDR3 sequence is 13 residues long. V was clipped by 3 bases and J by 3 bases, with 6 bases between them. In DNA, the CDR3 is TGTGCCAGCAGCTTTGAGCACAATCAGCCCCAGCATTTT. Amino acid sequence: CASSFEHNQPQHF.

Of note for this clonotype: A much larger clone sits a single nucleotide away, making a read error possible. For a library built for alpha chains, this beta chain is a stray read; little rests on its size. V usage is TRBV19 and J usage is TRBJ1-1; the match to TRBD1 covers 7 bases. The junction had 12 bases not matched to a gene; V was cut back by 7 bases and J by 7 bases. The CDR3 length is 14 residues. The germline gives CDR1 LNHDA, CDR2 SQIVND (reference sequence). CDR3 bases: TGTGCCAGTAACCGACAGGGATCGGTCATTGAAGCTTTCTTT. This translates into CASNRQGSVIEAFF.

By share, this clonotype ranks as medium-sized (0.01 to 0.1%). As an off-target read in a library built for alpha chains, this beta chain has a frequency of little significance. The chain uses TRBV6-5 and TRBJ2-5; D is possibly TRBD2 (6 bases). Trimming removed 0 bases from V and 0 bases from J, with 20 bases in between. This CDR3 has 19 residues. The germline V gene has CDR1 MNHEY and CDR2 SVGAGI. The CDR3 sequence: CASSYSKGGFYGYQETQYF. CDR3 DNA sequence: TGTGCCAGCAGTTACTCCAAGGGAGGATTCTATGGGTACCAAGAGACCCAGTACTTC.

A few counts support this clonotype. This beta chain is an unintended read in a library built for alpha chains; its size means little. The rearrangement joins TRBV11-3 to TRBJ2-5; D could derive from TRBD1 or TRBD2 (5 bases each). In germline, CDR1 is SGHNT, CDR2 YENEEA. Trimming cost V 4 bases and J 1 base, with 16 bases left between them. The CDR3 is 16 amino acids. CDR3 in DNA: TGTGCCAGCAGCTACGCCGGGACGGAGAGCCAAGAGACCCAGTACTTC. This encodes CASSYAGTESQETQYF.

Note on this clonotype: The library was designed around alpha chains, so this beta chain is a stray read whose abundance carries little weight. This chain links TRBV28 with TRBJ1-1, with a tentative D call TRBD1 (5 bases). The CDR3 contains 11 residues. V lost 6 bases to trimming and J lost 12 bases, with 14 bases between them. Germline V gene lookup returns CDR1 MDHEN and CDR2 SYDVKM. The CDR3 loop reads CASSRPRVSFF. CDR3 in DNA: TGTGCCAGCAGCCGCCCCAGGGTGTCTTTCTTT.

This clonotype appeared a few times. Since the library was made to target alpha chains, this beta chain is a stray read and its abundance is not meaningful. The chain employs TRBV7-8 and TRBJ1-6, with 8 bases fitting TRBD1. The CDR3 contains 16 residues. With V trimmed by 4 bases and J by 3 bases, 5 bases remained unmatched. Germline V lookup: CDR1 SGHVS, CDR2 FQNEAQ. The CDR3: CASSYRTGSYNSPLHF. The DNA for the CDR3 is TGTGCCAGCAGCTACCGGACAGGGAGCTATAATTCACCCCTCCACTTT.

As for this clonotype: Being one base from a much bigger clone, this may be a read error. This beta chain is a stray sequence in a library constructed for alpha chains; its clone size is not meaningful. J is TRBJ2-7 and V is TRBV5-1, with 13 positions matching TRBD2. Germline CDR1 is SGHRS and CDR2 is YFSETQ. The CDR3 contains 15 residues. The CDR3 DNA sequence: TGCGCCAGCAGCCCGGGGACTAGCGGGACATACGAGCAGTCCTTC. Its protein is CASSPGTSGTYEQSF. Filled out from reference TRBV5-1 and TRBJ2-7, the complete variable domain reads KAGVTQTPRYLIKTRGQQVTLSCSPISGHRSVSWYQQTPGQGLQFLFEYFSETQRNKGNFPGRFSGRQFSNSRSEMNVSTLELGDSALYLCASSPGTSGTYEQSFGPGTRLTVT.

This clonotype is judged medium-sized (0.01 to 0.1%). Little can be read into the size of this beta chain, an off-target read in a library designed for alpha chains. The chain links TRBV3-1 to TRBJ2-3; the match to TRBD2 covers 7 bases. V dropped 6 bases and J dropped 4; count of bases not matched to a gene: 7. Germline-derived CDR1 and CDR2 are LGHDT and YNNKEL (reference sequence). CDR3 length equals 14 residues. The CDR3 DNA is TGTGCCAGCAGGTATTCTAGCGGCCCAGATACGCAGTATTTT. It specifies CASRYSSGPDTQYF.

This clonotype has only a few counts. A library prepared for alpha chains yielded this beta chain as an off-target read; its size is of little meaning. The chain employs TRBV5-1 and TRBJ2-5; D possibly corresponds to TRBD2 (6 bases). The CDR3 sequence is 15 residues long. Germline V gives CDR1 SGHRS, CDR2 YFSETQ. V was cut by 3 bases and J by 4 bases, with 16 bases left in between. CDR3 loop: CASSWGGLFRETQYF. The CDR3 DNA follows: TGCGCCAGCAGCTGGGGAGGCCTTTTCCGAGAGACCCAGTACTTC.

This clonotype was observed many times. This beta chain slipped into a library made for alpha chains as a stray read, so its size is not meaningful. The chain is built from TRBV20-1 and TRBJ2-1; D is possibly TRBD1 (6 bases). V dropped 6 bases and J dropped 8 bases, with 17 bases sitting between them. CDR3 length: 13 residues. CDR1 is DFQATT and CDR2 is SNEGSKA in the germline V gene (reference sequence). The CDR3 reads CSAWGPQQYEQFF. The CDR3 DNA follows: TGCAGTGCCTGGGGGCCCCAGCAGTATGAGCAGTTCTTC.

This clonotype qualifies as medium-sized. Being off target in a library aimed at alpha chains, this beta chain has a size of little meaning. The chain couples TRBV9 to TRBJ2-1; D possibly corresponds to TRBD2 (6 bases). The CDR3 consists of 15 residues. Germline CDR1 reads SGDLS; CDR2 reads YYNGEE. The germline V and J ends were trimmed by 3 bases and 5 bases, with 15 bases remaining between them. The CDR3 protein is CASSAHPGGNNEQFF. As DNA, the CDR3 is TGTGCCAGCAGCGCTCATCCCGGGGGAAACAATGAGCAGTTCTTC.

Comment on this clonotype: Because the library targeted alpha chains, this beta chain is an off-target read whose size means little. V gene TRBV5-4 combines with J gene TRBJ2-1; 8 nucleotides align to TRBD1. The germline gives CDR1 SGHNT, CDR2 YYREEE (reference sequence). The V gene end was trimmed by 4 bases and the J gene end by 5 bases; junction bases not matched to a gene: 26. The CDR3 has 21 residues. Here the CDR3 reads CASSPKFRDRSEHKTHNEQFF. CDR3 nucleotide sequence: TGTGCCAGCAGCCCCAAATTCCGGGACAGGTCAGAACACAAGACTCACAATGAGCAGTTCTTC.

By share, this clonotype counts as medium-sized (0.01 to 0.1%). The size of this beta chain means little, since it is a stray read in a library made for alpha chains. The rearrangement uses TRBV28 and TRBJ1-4; 7 bases match TRBD1. V lost 5 bases, J lost 7 bases, and 7 bases stayed unmatched. CDR1 is MDHEN and CDR2 is SYDVKM in the germline V gene. The CDR3 is made up of 14 amino acids. The CDR3 DNA follows: TGTGCCAGCAGTCTAGGGGGCAGTCGTGAAAAACTGTTTTTT. It codes for CASSLGGSREKLFF.